This T cell receptor (beta chain) stems from a study of graft-versus-host responses after intestinal transplantation. Whole-study context: Tacrolimus plus steroids were given to all recipients for around three years, preceded by anti-thymocyte globulin induction.

Assay: immunoSEQ multiplex PCR; the TCRdb copy retains only in-frame clones and omits some. The sample lists over 70,000 clones; approximately 94% were seen once. The sample holds one count of this clone. What it binds is not known. This CDR3 contains 14 residues. Trimming stripped 0 bases from V and 10 bases from J, with 16 bases between. Germline V gives CDR1 SGHRS, CDR2 YFSETQ. Findings of the study overall: Patients who carried graft-donor T cell macrochimerism also had high graft-versus-host to host-versus-graft clonal ratios in their allografts.

The chain joins TRBV5-1 to TRBJ1-1, with a weak D call TRBD1 (5 bases). The sample was unstimulated CD8+ T cells sorted from spleen or lymph node cells, taken before intestinal transplant. This sequence was found in a human donor who received an intestinal transplant. CDR3 sequence reads: CASSLAGGSNGAFF. The CDR3 DNA is TGCGCCAGCAGCTTGGCCGGGGGGTCCAACGGAGCTTTCTTT.